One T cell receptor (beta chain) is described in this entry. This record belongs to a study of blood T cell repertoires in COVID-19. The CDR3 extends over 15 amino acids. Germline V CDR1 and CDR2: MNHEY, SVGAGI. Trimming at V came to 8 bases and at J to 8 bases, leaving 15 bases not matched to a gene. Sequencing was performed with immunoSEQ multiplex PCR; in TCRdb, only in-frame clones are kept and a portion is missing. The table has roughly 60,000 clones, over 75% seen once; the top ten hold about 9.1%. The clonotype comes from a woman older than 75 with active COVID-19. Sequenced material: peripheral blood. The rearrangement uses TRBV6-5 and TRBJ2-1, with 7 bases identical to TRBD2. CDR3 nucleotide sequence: TGTGCCAGCCGCAAGCTATTGACTAGCAGCTATGAGCAGTTCTTC. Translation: CASRKLLTSSYEQFF.